One and the same sample provided the 20 T cell receptor beta chains below, sequenced in a study of cytomegalovirus exposure and HLA in healthy donors. Primers for the PCR totalled 60 Vbeta and 13 Jbeta. Data came from immunoSEQ multiplex PCR; TCRdb stores just in-frame clones and leaves some out. Altogether about 160,000 clones are present, around 83% being singletons, with the ten largest covering more than 2%. Sequenced material: PBMCs. Receptor source: a man younger than 30 in good health and CMV-seropositive.

The chain links TRBV11-2 to TRBJ2-1; 7 nucleotides agree with TRBD2. In germline, CDR1 is SGHAT, CDR2 FQNNGV. CDR3 length: 16 residues. The V and J ends lost 6 bases and 0 bases, in that order; junction bases with no gene match: 8. CDR3 in DNA: TGTGCCAGCAGTTCCCGGGGGGTAAGCTCCTACAATGAGCAGTTCTTC. Residues: CASSSRGVSSYNEQFF.

J is TRBJ2-1 and V is TRBV7-2, with TRBD2 matching over 13 bases. The CDR3 contains 15 residues. The germline CDR1 and CDR2 sequences are SGHTA and FQGNSA. J gave up 9 bases and V 1 base, and 3 bases lay outside the gene matches. CDR3 nucleotide sequence: TGTGCCAGCAGCTTAGGACTAGCGGGGGGTAGTGAGCAGTTCTTC. Amino acid sequence: CASSLGLAGGSEQFF.

The chain couples TRBV7-9 to TRBJ2-7, with 14 bases that match TRBD2. The CDR3 runs to 14 residues. The V gene's germline CDR1 is SEHNR and CDR2 FQNEAQ (reference sequence). Unmatched junction bases numbered 3, after V lost 5 bases and J lost 6 bases. The DNA for the CDR3 is TGTGCCAGCAGCGAAGGACTAGCGGGGGGCGAGCAGTACTTC. It translates to CASSEGLAGGEQYF.

This clone was observed once. The chain joins TRBV5-1 to TRBJ2-5; 8 bases are a match to TRBD2. Germline loops: CDR1 SGHRS, CDR2 YFSETQ. J was trimmed by 0 bases and V by 4 bases; bases with no gene match: 8. The CDR3 extends over 16 amino acids. The CDR3 DNA follows: TGCGCCAGCAGCCACGGACTAGCTGAGTACCAAGAGACCCAGTACTTC. Translation gives CASSHGLAEYQETQYF.

This chain links TRBV18 with TRBJ1-2; 10 nucleotides align to TRBD1. Germline V gene data show CDR1 as KGHSH and CDR2 as LQKENI. Trimming cost V 3 bases and J 7 bases; bases outside gene matches: 11. The CDR3 is made up of 16 amino acids. The CDR3: CASSPATGTGVGGYTF. The CDR3 region has the DNA TGTGCCAGCTCACCCGCTACCGGGACAGGGGTAGGTGGCTACACCTTC.

The chain has TRBV7-9 and TRBJ1-1; 8 bases line up with TRBD1. Per the germline V gene, CDR1 is SEHNR and CDR2 is FQNEAQ (reference sequence). Trimming took 3 bases from V and 0 from J; bases not matched to a gene: 3. This CDR3 spans 15 amino acids. The CDR3 bases are TGTGCCAGCAGCTTGAGACAGGGGATGAACACTGAAGCTTTCTTT. Protein product: CASSLRQGMNTEAFF.

A single count supports this clone. Sequence at one end of the junction differs from germline and may be a read error. V and J are TRBV7-7 and TRBJ1-4; the D is unclear. The CDR3 spans 13 residues. Germline V gene sequence: CDR1 SSHAT, CDR2 FNYEAQ (reference sequence). CDR3 loop: CASSLKPNEKLFF. In DNA form, the CDR3 reads TGTGCTAGCAGCCTCAAGCCTAATGAAAAACTGTTTTTT.

J is TRBJ1-5 and V is TRBV19, with 8 bases lining up with TRBD1. Germline CDR1 is LNHDA and CDR2 is SQIVND (reference sequence). The CDR3 totals 16 residues. With 3 bases clipped from V and 0 bases from J, the junction kept 4 bases outside the gene matches. The DNA of the CDR3 is TGTGCCAGTAGTATGGGGACAGGCGATAGCAATCAGCCCCAGCATTTT. Amino acids: CASSMGTGDSNQPQHF.

The J gene is TRBJ1-2, the V gene TRBV5-5; D not resolved. The CDR3 covers 13 residues. Germline lookup yields CDR1 SGHKS and CDR2 YYEKEE (reference sequence). V lost 4 bases and J 2 bases, leaving 9 bases between the germline ends. This chain's CDR3 is CASSIDLNYGYTF. The CDR3 nucleotides are TGTGCCAGCAGCATAGATCTGAACTATGGCTACACCTTC.

The rearrangement links TRBV29-1 to TRBJ2-4; TRBD1 is a possible D gene (5 bases). V shed 7 bases and J shed 2 bases, with 15 bases lying between them. The germline CDR1 and CDR2 sequences are SQVTM and ANQGSEA. The CDR3 length is 14 residues. CDR3 nucleotide sequence: TGCAGCGGAGTGACAGCCACAACCAAAAACATTCAGTACTTC. Its protein product is CSGVTATTKNIQYF.

The V and J genes are TRBV7-9 and TRBJ1-5; the D is unclear. V shed 2 bases and J shed 2 bases, with 4 bases lying between them. CDR3 length: 13 residues. The V gene's germline CDR1 is SEHNR and CDR2 FQNEAQ (reference sequence). The chain's CDR3 is CASSLQGNQPQHF. Written as DNA, the CDR3 is TGTGCCAGCAGCTTACAGGGCAATCAGCCCCAGCATTTT.

The rearrangement links TRBV27 to TRBJ2-5; D is perhaps TRBD1 (6 bases). The CDR3 totals 16 residues. Germline lookup yields CDR1 MNHEY and CDR2 SMNVEV (reference sequence). Trimming took 0 bases from V and 4 from J, leaving 15 bases between them. The CDR3 loop reads CASSLSPMLGGETQYF. The CDR3 DNA is TGTGCCAGCAGTTTATCCCCAATGTTAGGGGGAGAGACCCAGTACTTC.

This clone was counted between two and nine times. Different DNA sequences within this sample yield the same CDR3. The genes are TRBV9 and TRBJ2-3; a possible D gene is TRBD2 (5 bases). The V and J ends lost 0 bases and 0 bases respectively, with 5 bases between them. The germline V gene has CDR1 SGDLS and CDR2 YYNGEE. The length of the CDR3 is 14 residues. In DNA form, the CDR3 reads TGTGCCAGCAGCGTAGCGGGGAGCACAGATACGCAGTATTTT. This translates into CASSVAGSTDTQYF.

This clone has a handful of counts. The chain carries TRBV29-1 and TRBJ2-4; D might be TRBD2 (5 bases). CDR1 is SQVTM, CDR2 ANQGSEA, per germline. The germline V and J ends were trimmed by 3 bases and 0 bases, with 6 bases remaining between them. The CDR3 runs 13 residues. The CDR3 here is CSVEAGAKNIQYF. CDR3 in DNA: TGCAGCGTTGAGGCGGGAGCCAAAAACATTCAGTACTTC.

V is TRBV5-6 and J is TRBJ1-4, with D unresolved. Germline V CDR1 and CDR2: SGHDT, YYEEEE. The CDR3 contains 15 residues. Deletions cut 3 bases from V and 8 bases from J, with 17 bases between. The CDR3 DNA is TGTGCCAGCAGCTCGAAAGGCCGGGATGGGGAAAAACTGTTTTTT. It yields the protein CASSSKGRDGEKLFF.

This clone was seen more than once but under ten times. The rearrangement links TRBV9 to TRBJ2-2, with TRBD2 identical over 8 bases. Germline V gives CDR1 SGDLS, CDR2 YYNGEE. V was pared by 2 bases and J by 5 bases, with 8 bases of the junction left unmatched. This CDR3 is 16 amino acids long. As DNA, the CDR3 is TGTGCCAGCAGCGTGGCCGGGACTAGTATGACCGGGGAGCTGTTTTTT. Protein: CASSVAGTSMTGELFF.

The chain has TRBV15 and TRBJ2-3; 9 bases align to TRBD2. CDR1 and CDR2 (germline): LNHNV, YYDKDF (reference sequence). Germline trimming cut 0 bases from V and 3 bases from J; bases unmatched to any gene: 7. This CDR3 comprises 17 residues. As DNA, the CDR3 is TGTGCCACCAGCAGAGATCGTTTGCTAGCGGGGACAGATACGCAGTATTTT. Translated: CATSRDRLLAGTDTQYF.

The chain has TRBV2 and TRBJ2-7; D possibly corresponds to TRBD2 (5 bases). The CDR3 length is 13 residues. Trimming took off 6 bases at V and 6 bases at J, with 15 bases between the two ends. CDR1 is SNHLY, CDR2 FYNNEI, per germline. DNA for the CDR3: TGTGCCAGCAGCGGGGTTTCCCTCCGCGAGCAGTACTTC. This translates into CASSGVSLREQYF.

The V gene is TRBV5-6, the J gene TRBJ2-2, with 10 bases identical to TRBD2. This CDR3 is built from 16 residues. J lost 3 bases, V lost 2 bases, and 4 bases had no gene match. The germline V gene has CDR1 SGHDT and CDR2 YYEEEE. CDR3 region: CASSFSTSGDTGELFF. CDR3 DNA sequence: TGTGCCAGCAGCTTTAGTACTAGCGGGGACACCGGGGAGCTGTTTTTT.

This clone is judged medium-sized. The chain uses TRBV30 and TRBJ1-6, with D possibly being TRBD1 (5 bases). Germline values: CDR1 GTSNPN, CDR2 SVGIG (reference sequence). The CDR3 is 16 residues long. Trimming removed 3 bases at V and 0 bases at J, with 12 bases between. The CDR3 coding sequence is TGTGCCTGGAGGGTGACAGCGCACTCCTATAATTCACCCCTCCACTTT. It is translated as CAWRVTAHSYNSPLHF.